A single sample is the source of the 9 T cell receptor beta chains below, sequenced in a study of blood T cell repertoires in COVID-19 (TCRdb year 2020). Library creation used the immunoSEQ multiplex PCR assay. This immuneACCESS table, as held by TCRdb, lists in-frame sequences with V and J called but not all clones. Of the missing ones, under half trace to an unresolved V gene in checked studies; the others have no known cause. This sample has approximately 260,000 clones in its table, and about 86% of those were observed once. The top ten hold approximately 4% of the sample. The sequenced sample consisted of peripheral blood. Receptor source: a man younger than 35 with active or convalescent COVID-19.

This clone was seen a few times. The CDR3 region is CSVGENNQPQHF. The CDR3 DNA sequence: TGCAGCGTTGGCGAGAACAATCAGCCCCAGCATTTT. The rearrangement links TRBV29-1 to TRBJ1-5; D is ambiguous. The CDR3 is 12 amino acids. Germline V CDR1 and CDR2: SQVTM, ANQGSEA. Trimming left V 4 bases short and J 3 bases short, with 7 bases between.

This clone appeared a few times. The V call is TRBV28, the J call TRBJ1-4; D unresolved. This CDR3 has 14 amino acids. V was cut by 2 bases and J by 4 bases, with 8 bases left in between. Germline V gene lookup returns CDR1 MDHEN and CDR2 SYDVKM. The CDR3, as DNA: TGTGCCAGCAGTTTAACCCCCTATAATGAAAAACTGTTTTTT. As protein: CASSLTPYNEKLFF.

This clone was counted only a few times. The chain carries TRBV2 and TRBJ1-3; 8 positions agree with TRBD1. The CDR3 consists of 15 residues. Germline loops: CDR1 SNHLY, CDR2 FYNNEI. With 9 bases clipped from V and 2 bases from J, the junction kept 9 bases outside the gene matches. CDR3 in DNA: TGTGCCAGTGGACAGGGAATAGTAACTGGAAACACCATATATTTT. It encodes CASGQGIVTGNTIYF.

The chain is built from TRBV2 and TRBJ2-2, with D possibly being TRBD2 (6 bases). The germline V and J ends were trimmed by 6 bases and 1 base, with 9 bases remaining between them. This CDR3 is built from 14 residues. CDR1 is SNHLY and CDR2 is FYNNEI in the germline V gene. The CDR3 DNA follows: TGTGCCAGCAGGGGACTCCGGAACACCGGGGAGCTGTTTTTT. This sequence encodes CASRGLRNTGELFF.

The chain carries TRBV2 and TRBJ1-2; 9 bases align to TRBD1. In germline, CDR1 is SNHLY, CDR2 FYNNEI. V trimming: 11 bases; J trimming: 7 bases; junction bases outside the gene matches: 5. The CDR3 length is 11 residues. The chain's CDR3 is CAGRGQGGYTF. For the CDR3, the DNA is TGTGCCGGACGGGGACAGGGTGGCTACACCTTC. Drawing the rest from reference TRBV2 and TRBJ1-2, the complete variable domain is EPEVTQTPSHQVTQMGQEVILRCVPISNHLYFYWYRQILGQKVEFLVSFYNNEISEKSEIFDDQFSVERPDGSNFTLKIRSTKLEDSAMYFCAGRGQGGYTFGSGTRLTVV.

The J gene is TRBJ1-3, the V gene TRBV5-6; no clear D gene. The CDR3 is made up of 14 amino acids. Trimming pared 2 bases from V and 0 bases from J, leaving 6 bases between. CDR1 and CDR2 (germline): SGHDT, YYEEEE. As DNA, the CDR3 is TGTGCCAGCAGCTTTATCGGCTCTGGAAACACCATATATTTT. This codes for CASSFIGSGNTIYF.

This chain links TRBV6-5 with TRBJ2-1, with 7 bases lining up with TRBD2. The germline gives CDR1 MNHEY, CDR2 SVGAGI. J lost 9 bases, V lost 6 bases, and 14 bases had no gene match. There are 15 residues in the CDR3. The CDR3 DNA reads TGTGCCAGCAGCCTAGAATGGCTAGCGGCAGGTGAGCAGTTCTTC. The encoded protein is CASSLEWLAAGEQFF.

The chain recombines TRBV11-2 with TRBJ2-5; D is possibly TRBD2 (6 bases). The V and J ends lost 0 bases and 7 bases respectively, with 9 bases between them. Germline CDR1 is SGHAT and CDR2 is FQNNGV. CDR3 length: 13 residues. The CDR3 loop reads CASSLEAGRTQYF. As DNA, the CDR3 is TGTGCCAGCAGCTTAGAGGCGGGGCGGACCCAGTACTTC.

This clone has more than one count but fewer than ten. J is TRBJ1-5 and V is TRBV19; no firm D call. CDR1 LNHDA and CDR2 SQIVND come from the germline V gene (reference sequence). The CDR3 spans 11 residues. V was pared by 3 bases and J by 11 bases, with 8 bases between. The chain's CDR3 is CASSIRRTQHF. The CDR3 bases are TGTGCCAGTAGTATTCGCAGAACCCAGCATTTT.